This entry concerns a single TCR beta chain. Its specificity is unknown. This sample is drawn from a study of cytomegalovirus exposure and HLA in healthy donors. Unmatched junction bases numbered 6, after V lost 4 bases and J lost 1 base. The germline CDR1 and CDR2 sequences are SGHRS and YFSETQ. This CDR3 is 15 amino acids long. It was with 60 Vbeta and 13 Jbeta primers that the PCR ran. Method: immunoSEQ multiplex PCR; TCRdb's copy keeps in-frame clones and lacks some. The profile shows 100,000 to 150,000 clones, about 81% of them singletons. Study-level findings and limits: Rarity characterized most TCR sequences, yet some public TCRs appeared in many donors.

The receptor's source is a woman aged 30 to 39 in good health and CMV-seronegative. The chain carries TRBV5-1 and TRBJ1-2; 8 nucleotides line up with TRBD1. Specimen: PBMCs. This CDR3 is CASSPDRGVNYGYTF. CDR3 coding DNA: TGCGCCAGCAGCCCCGACAGGGGAGTTAACTATGGCTACACCTTC.